This T cell receptor (beta chain) came from a study of shared clonotypes between healthy human individuals. On the study more broadly: In total, the donors were a couple of women and a few men aged 18 to 49.

With V trimmed by 3 bases and J by 0 bases, 3 bases remained unmatched. The CDR3 length is 17 residues. Per germline, CDR1 SGDLS and CDR2 YYNGEE. Positively selected for CCR7, the CD45RO-negative cells used as naive CD8 cells excluded terminally differentiated effector memory CD45RA+ cells. All donors were Caucasian adults living in Nashville, Tennessee. Sequenced by immunoSEQ multiplex PCR; TCRdb stores in-frame clones only, minus some. This sample carries 630,000 or so clones, roughly 98% of them seen once, and the ten largest clones take 0.25% to 0.35%. This receptor was identified in a young man in good health. The chain carries TRBV9 and TRBJ2-1, with 13 bases identical to TRBD2. Specimen: naive CD8+ T cells sorted from blood. CDR3 in DNA: TGTGCCAGCAGCGATACTAGCGGGAGGGACTCCTACAATGAGCAGTTCTTC. Translated: CASSDTSGRDSYNEQFF.